The 19 T cell receptor beta chains in this list originate from one sample, sequenced in a study of CD8+ T cells in alopecia areata. Sequencing used cDNA as its template, made by extracting RNA and reverse transcribing it. Clones were read by immunoSEQ multiplex PCR, and TCRdb kept only the in-frame ones, dropping some. The sample includes about 110,000 clones, under 60% of them seen just once. Sequencing was carried out using NKG2D-low CD8+ T cells sorted from blood. These receptors all come from a human donor with alopecia areata.

The chain combines TRBV19 with TRBJ1-1; D is undetermined. Between the trimmed V and J ends, which lost 7 bases and 0 bases, there was a span of 9 bases. This CDR3 region has 13 residues. From germline, CDR1 is LNHDA and CDR2 SQIVND (reference sequence). The CDR3: CASIGTLNTEAFF. The CDR3 DNA reads TGTGCCAGTATAGGAACCTTGAACACTGAAGCTTTCTTT.

This clone was detected only a few times. The rearrangement uses TRBV7-9 and TRBJ2-1; D is perhaps TRBD2 (6 bases). CDR3 size: 16 residues. The germline V and J ends were trimmed by 8 bases and 0 bases, with 17 bases remaining between them. Germline values: CDR1 SEHNR, CDR2 FQNEAQ (reference sequence). The chain's CDR3 is CASCGDQGNSYNEQFF. The CDR3 bases are TGTGCCAGCTGCGGGGACCAGGGAAACTCCTACAATGAGCAGTTCTTC. The full variable domain, completed using reference TRBV7-9 and TRBJ2-1, is DTGVSQNPRHKITKRGQNVTFRCDPISEHNRLYWYRQTLGQGPEFLTYFQNEAQLEKSRLLSDRFSAERPKGSFSTLEIQRTEQGDSAMYLCASCGDQGNSYNEQFFGPGTRLTVL.

The chain employs TRBV27 and TRBJ2-2; TRBD2 agrees at 9 bases. V trimming: 0 bases; J trimming: 6 bases; junction bases outside the gene matches: 5. Germline V CDR1 and CDR2: MNHEY, SMNVEV (reference sequence). The CDR3 is made up of 16 amino acids. CDR3 coding DNA: TGTGCCAGCAGTTTATCGAGCGCGGGAGGGCCCGGGGAGCTGTTTTTT. The encoded protein is CASSLSSAGGPGELFF.

This rearrangement joins TRBV2 to TRBJ2-3; D remains ambiguous. V was shortened by 0 bases and J by 6 bases, with 16 bases between the two germline ends. Looked up from germline, CDR1 is SNHLY and CDR2 is FYNNEI. The CDR3 runs to 16 residues. CDR3 bases: TGTGCCAGCAGTGAAGCGAGTCGGAGCCGGAAGGATACGCAGTATTTT. Its protein product is CASSEASRSRKDTQYF.

This clone was detected a few times. The rearrangement uses TRBV19 and TRBJ2-1; D is uncertain. With 7 bases removed from V and 5 bases from J, the gap between germline ends came to 18 bases. Germline V gene sequence: CDR1 LNHDA, CDR2 SQIVND (reference sequence). The CDR3 loop spans 15 amino acids. CDR3 bases: TGTGCCAGTACCACCGGGCCAAATCAGCACAATGAGCAGTTCTTC. Protein: CASTTGPNQHNEQFF.

This rearrangement joins TRBV28 to TRBJ1-4, with TRBD1 matching over 7 bases. The germline V gene has CDR1 MDHEN and CDR2 SYDVKM. The V gene end was trimmed by 8 bases and the J gene end by 8 bases; junction bases not matched to a gene: 8. The CDR3 spans 13 residues. The CDR3 DNA reads as TGTGCCAGCCAGACAGGGTTAGGGGAAAAACTGTTTTTT. Translation: CASQTGLGEKLFF.

This chain uses TRBV7-2 with TRBJ2-7; 11 nucleotides agree with TRBD2. In germline, CDR1 is SGHTA, CDR2 FQGNSA. This CDR3 contains 18 residues. The trim removed 5 bases at V and 2 bases at J, leaving 14 bases unmatched. For the CDR3, the DNA is TGTGCCAGCAGCCTAATCGGACTAGCGGGTTCCTTCGCCTACGAGCAGTACTTC. This sequence encodes CASSLIGLAGSFAYEQYF.

The J gene is TRBJ2-1, the V gene TRBV29-1; 12 bases are shared with TRBD2. Germline V gene data show CDR1 as SQVTM and CDR2 as ANQGSEA. The CDR3 is 15 residues long. The trim removed 2 bases at V and 8 bases at J, leaving 7 bases unmatched. CDR3 bases: TGCAGCGTTGAACTAGCGGGAGGGGGGGAGTATGAGCAGTTCTTC. Protein: CSVELAGGGEYEQFF.

The V and J genes are TRBV5-1 and TRBJ1-5; no firm D call. With 4 bases removed from V and 2 bases from J, the gap between germline ends came to 10 bases. The CDR3 runs to 14 residues. The germline CDR1 and CDR2 sequences are SGHRS and YFSETQ. For the CDR3, the DNA is TGCGCCAGCAGCAAGGGTAGGGGCAATCAGCCCCAGCATTTT. It yields the protein CASSKGRGNQPQHF.

This chain links TRBV27 with TRBJ2-5; TRBD2 matches at 11 bases. V lost 2 bases to trimming and J lost 5 bases; unmatched junction nucleotides: 4. This CDR3 comprises 15 residues. Germline CDR1 and CDR2: MNHEY and SMNVEV (reference sequence). CDR3 sequence (DNA): TGTGCCAGCAGTTTACGACTAGCGGGGTCGGAGACCCAGTACTTC. Translation: CASSLRLAGSETQYF.

The chain has TRBV5-1 and TRBJ2-1; either TRBD1 or TRBD2 may supply D (6 bases each). The CDR3 consists of 15 residues. V lost 0 bases, J lost 5 bases, and 12 bases lay in between. Germline V gene sequence: CDR1 SGHRS, CDR2 YFSETQ. CDR3 coding DNA: TGCGCCAGCAGCTTGGCGGGGGCAGCCAACAATGAGCAGTTCTTC. This encodes CASSLAGAANNEQFF.

V is TRBV2 and J is TRBJ1-1; D not resolved. Germline V CDR1 and CDR2: SNHLY, FYNNEI. Trimming took off 9 bases at V and 7 bases at J, with 15 bases between the two ends. This CDR3 contains 12 residues. CDR3: CASGWEALEAFF. The DNA for the CDR3 is TGTGCCAGTGGGTGGGAGGCCCTTGAAGCTTTCTTT.

The chain joins TRBV5-1 to TRBJ2-1; no clear D. CDR3 length: 12 residues. The germline V gene encodes CDR1 SGHRS and CDR2 YFSETQ. Trimming removed 3 bases at V and 10 bases at J, with 11 bases between. The CDR3 spells CASSSNTEEQFF. The CDR3, as DNA: TGCGCCAGCAGCTCAAATACAGAAGAGCAGTTCTTC. Variable domain in full (rest from reference TRBV5-1 and TRBJ2-1): KAGVTQTPRYLIKTRGQQVTLSCSPISGHRSVSWYQQTPGQGLQFLFEYFSETQRNKGNFPGRFSGRQFSNSRSEMNVSTLELGDSALYLCASSSNTEEQFFGPGTRLTVL.

The chain combines TRBV4-1 with TRBJ2-5, with D possibly matching TRBD1 (6 bases). With 6 bases removed from V and 0 bases from J, the gap between germline ends came to 11 bases. Per the germline V gene, CDR1 is MGHRA and CDR2 is YSYEKL. CDR3 size: 14 residues. The CDR3 loop reads CASSQTGYQETQYF. CDR3 bases: TGCGCCAGCAGTCAAACAGGGTACCAAGAGACCCAGTACTTC.

This clone was observed once. This chain joins TRBV13 and TRBJ1-1; D is ambiguous. V lost 5 bases and J lost 7, with 11 bases in between. CDR3 length equals 12 residues. Germline CDR1 and CDR2: PRHDT and FYEKMQ (reference sequence). DNA for the CDR3: TGTGCCAGCAGCCAACCGGACCTTGAAGCTTTCTTT. Translating gives CASSQPDLEAFF. The entire variable domain, with the rest obtained from reference TRBV13 and TRBJ1-1, is as follows: AAGVIQSPRHLIKEKRETATLKCYPIPRHDTVYWYQQGPGQDPQFLISFYEKMQSDKGSIPDRFSAQQFSDYHSELNMSSLELGDSALYFCASSQPDLEAFFGQGTRLTVV.

This chain links TRBV2 with TRBJ1-4, with TRBD1 matching 7 bases. J gave up 4 bases and V 6 bases, and 11 bases lay outside the gene matches. Germline V gene sequence: CDR1 SNHLY, CDR2 FYNNEI. This CDR3 comprises 16 residues. The CDR3 loop is CASSDRVNLSNEKLFF. CDR3 nucleotide sequence: TGTGCCAGCAGCGACAGGGTAAATCTTAGTAATGAAAAACTGTTTTTT. Looking up the rest from reference TRBV2 and TRBJ1-4 gives the full variable domain: EPEVTQTPSHQVTQMGQEVILRCVPISNHLYFYWYRQILGQKVEFLVSFYNNEISEKSEIFDDQFSVERPDGSNFTLKIRSTKLEDSAMYFCASSDRVNLSNEKLFFGSGTQLSVL.

The V gene is TRBV13, the J gene TRBJ2-5, with 11 bases fitting TRBD2. In germline, CDR1 is PRHDT, CDR2 FYEKMQ (reference sequence). Unmatched junction bases numbered 9, after V lost 5 bases and J lost 4 bases. This CDR3 has 16 amino acids. CDR3 in amino acids: CASSPIAGGPAETQYF. In DNA form, the CDR3 reads TGTGCCAGCAGCCCAATAGCGGGAGGGCCAGCAGAGACCCAGTACTTC.

This clone showed up just once. V and J are TRBV23-1 and TRBJ2-5, with TRBD2 matching 14 bases. TRBV23-1 is an ORF; its function is uncertain. CDR3 length: 16 residues. V lost 9 bases to trimming and J lost 5 bases; unmatched junction nucleotides: 11. The CDR3 sequence: CASRAGTSGSRETQYF. CDR3 nucleotide sequence: TGCGCCAGTCGGGCGGGGACTAGCGGGAGTAGGGAGACCCAGTACTTC.

V gene TRBV7-8 combines with J gene TRBJ2-7, with D perhaps matching TRBD1 or TRBD2 (5 bases each). The CDR3 runs to 15 residues. Trimming removed 4 bases from V and 0 bases from J, with 13 bases in between. Germline V gene data show CDR1 as SGHVS and CDR2 as FQNEAQ. In DNA, the CDR3 is TGTGCCAGCAGCTCCCGTGGTGGGACCTCCTACGAGCAGTACTTC. Its translation is CASSSRGGTSYEQYF. Full variable domain (rest looked up from reference TRBV7-8 and TRBJ2-7): GAGVSQSPRYKVAKRGQDVALRCDPISGHVSLFWYQQALGQGPEFLTYFQNEAQLDKSGLPSDRFFAERPEGSVSTLKIQRTQQEDSAVYLCASSSRGGTSYEQYFGPGTRLTVT.